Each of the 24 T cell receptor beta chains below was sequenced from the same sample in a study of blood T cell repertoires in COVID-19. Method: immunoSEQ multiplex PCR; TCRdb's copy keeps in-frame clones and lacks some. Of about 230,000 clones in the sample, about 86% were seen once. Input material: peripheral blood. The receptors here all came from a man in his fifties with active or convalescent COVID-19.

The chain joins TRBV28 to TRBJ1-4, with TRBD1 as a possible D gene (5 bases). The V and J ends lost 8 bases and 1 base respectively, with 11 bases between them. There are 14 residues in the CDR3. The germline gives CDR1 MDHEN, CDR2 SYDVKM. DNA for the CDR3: TGTGCCAGCTCGGGGGGAATAACTAATGAAAAACTGTTTTTT. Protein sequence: CASSGGITNEKLFF.

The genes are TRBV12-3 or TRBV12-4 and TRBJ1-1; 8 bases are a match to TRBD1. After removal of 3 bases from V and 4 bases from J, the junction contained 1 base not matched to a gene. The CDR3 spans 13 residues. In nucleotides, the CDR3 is TGTGCCAGCAGTTTTACAGGGGGCACTGAAGCTTTCTTT. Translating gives CASSFTGGTEAFF.

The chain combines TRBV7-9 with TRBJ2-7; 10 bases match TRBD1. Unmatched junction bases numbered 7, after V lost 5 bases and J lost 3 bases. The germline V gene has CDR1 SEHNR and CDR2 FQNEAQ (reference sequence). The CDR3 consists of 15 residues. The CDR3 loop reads CASSNRDRGSYEQYF. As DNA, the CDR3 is TGTGCCAGCAGCAACCGGGACAGGGGAAGCTACGAGCAGTACTTC. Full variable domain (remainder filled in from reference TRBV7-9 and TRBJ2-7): DTGVSQNPRHKITKRGQNVTFRCDPISEHNRLYWYRQTLGQGPEFLTYFQNEAQLEKSRLLSDRFSAERPKGSFSTLEIQRTEQGDSAMYLCASSNRDRGSYEQYFGPGTRLTVT.

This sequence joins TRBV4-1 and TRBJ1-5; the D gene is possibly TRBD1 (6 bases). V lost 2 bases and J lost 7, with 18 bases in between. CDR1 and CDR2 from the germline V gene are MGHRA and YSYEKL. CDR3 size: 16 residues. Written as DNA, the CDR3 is TGCGCCAGCAGCCAAATCAAAGGGAGGGGGGAACAGCCCCAGCATTTT. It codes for CASSQIKGRGEQPQHF.

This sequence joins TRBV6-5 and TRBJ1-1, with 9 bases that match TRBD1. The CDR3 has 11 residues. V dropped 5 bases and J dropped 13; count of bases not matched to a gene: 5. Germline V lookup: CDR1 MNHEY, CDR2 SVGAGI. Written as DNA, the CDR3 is TGTGCCAGCAGTCGGGGACAGGGAGTTTTCTTT. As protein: CASSRGQGVFF.

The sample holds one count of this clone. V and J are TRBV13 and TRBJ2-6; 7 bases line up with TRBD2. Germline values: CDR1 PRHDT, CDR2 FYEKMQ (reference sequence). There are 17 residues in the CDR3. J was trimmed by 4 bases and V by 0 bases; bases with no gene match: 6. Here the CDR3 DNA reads TGTGCCAGCAGCTTAGGTATTCGGGAGGCAGGGGCCAACGTCCTGACTTTC. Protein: CASSLGIREAGANVLTF.

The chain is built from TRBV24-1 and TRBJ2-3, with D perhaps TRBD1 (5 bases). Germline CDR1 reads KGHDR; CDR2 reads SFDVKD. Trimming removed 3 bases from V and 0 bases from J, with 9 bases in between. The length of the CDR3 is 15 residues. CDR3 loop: CATSDPGISTDTQYF. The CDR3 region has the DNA TGTGCCACCAGTGATCCAGGGATTAGCACAGATACGCAGTATTTT.

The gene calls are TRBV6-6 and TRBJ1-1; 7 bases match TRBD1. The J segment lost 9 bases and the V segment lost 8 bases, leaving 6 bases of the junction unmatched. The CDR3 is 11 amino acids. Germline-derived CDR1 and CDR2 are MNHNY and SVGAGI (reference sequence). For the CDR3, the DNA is TGTGCCAGCCACCTGGGACAGCAAGCTTTCTTT. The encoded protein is CASHLGQQAFF.

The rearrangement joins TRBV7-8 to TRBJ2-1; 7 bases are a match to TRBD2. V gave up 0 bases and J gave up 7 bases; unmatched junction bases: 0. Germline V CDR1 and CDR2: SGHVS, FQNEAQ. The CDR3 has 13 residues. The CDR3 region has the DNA TGTGCCAGCAGCTTAGCGGGGGGGAATGAGCAGTTCTTC. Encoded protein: CASSLAGGNEQFF.

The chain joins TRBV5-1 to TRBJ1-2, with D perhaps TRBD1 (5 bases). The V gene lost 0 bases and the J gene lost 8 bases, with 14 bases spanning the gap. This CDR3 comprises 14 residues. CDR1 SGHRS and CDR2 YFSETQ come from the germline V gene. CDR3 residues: CASSLASDTQGYTF. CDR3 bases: TGCGCCAGCAGCTTGGCCTCGGACACACAAGGCTACACCTTC. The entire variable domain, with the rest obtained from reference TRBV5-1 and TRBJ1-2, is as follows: KAGVTQTPRYLIKTRGQQVTLSCSPISGHRSVSWYQQTPGQGLQFLFEYFSETQRNKGNFPGRFSGRQFSNSRSEMNVSTLELGDSALYLCASSLASDTQGYTFGSGTRLTVV.

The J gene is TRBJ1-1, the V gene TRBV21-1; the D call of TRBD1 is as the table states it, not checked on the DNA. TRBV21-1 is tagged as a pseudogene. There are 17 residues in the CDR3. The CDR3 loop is CASSKEEPGGSNTEAFF. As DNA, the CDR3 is TGTGCCAGCAGCAAAGAGGAGCCAGGGGGCAGTAACACTGAAGCTTTCTTT.

CDR3 nucleotides: TGCGCCAGCAGTGAGCGACAAGCTGACTCTGGAAACACCATATATTTT. It translates to CASSERQADSGNTIYF. The chain couples TRBV10-2 to TRBJ1-3; D remains unclear. Trimming took off 2 bases at V and 0 bases at J, with 11 bases between the two ends. Germline lookup yields CDR1 WSHSY and CDR2 SAAADI. The CDR3 covers 16 residues.

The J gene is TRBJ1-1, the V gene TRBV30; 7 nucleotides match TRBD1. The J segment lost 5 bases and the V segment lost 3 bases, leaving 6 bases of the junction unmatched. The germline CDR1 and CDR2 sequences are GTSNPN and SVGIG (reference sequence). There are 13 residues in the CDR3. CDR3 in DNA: TGTGCCTGGAGCGACGACAGGGAAACTGAAGCTTTCTTT. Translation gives CAWSDDRETEAFF. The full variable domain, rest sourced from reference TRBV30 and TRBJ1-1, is SQTIHQWPATLVQPVGSPLSLECTVEGTSNPNLYWYRQAAGRGLQLLFYSVGIGQISSEVPQNLSASRPQDRQFILSSKKLLLSDSGFYLCAWSDDRETEAFFGQGTRLTVV.

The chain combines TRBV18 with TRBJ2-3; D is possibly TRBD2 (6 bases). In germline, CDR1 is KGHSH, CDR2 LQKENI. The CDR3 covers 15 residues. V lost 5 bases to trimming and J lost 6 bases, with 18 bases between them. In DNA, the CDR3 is TGTGCCAGCTCAAGCGTCGGCGGGGCCGGGGATACGCAGTATTTT. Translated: CASSSVGGAGDTQYF.

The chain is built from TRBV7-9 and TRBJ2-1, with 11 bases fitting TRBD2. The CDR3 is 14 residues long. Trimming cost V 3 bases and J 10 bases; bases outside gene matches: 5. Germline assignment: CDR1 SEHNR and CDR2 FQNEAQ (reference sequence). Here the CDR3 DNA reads TGTGCCAGCAGCTTGGCACTAGCGGGGGAGGAGCAGTTCTTC. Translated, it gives CASSLALAGEEQFF.

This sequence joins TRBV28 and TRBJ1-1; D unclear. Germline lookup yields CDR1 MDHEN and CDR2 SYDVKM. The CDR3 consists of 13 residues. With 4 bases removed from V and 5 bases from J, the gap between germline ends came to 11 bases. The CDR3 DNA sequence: TGTGCCAGCAGTTCCGCAGGTATGACTGAAGCTTTCTTT. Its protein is CASSSAGMTEAFF.

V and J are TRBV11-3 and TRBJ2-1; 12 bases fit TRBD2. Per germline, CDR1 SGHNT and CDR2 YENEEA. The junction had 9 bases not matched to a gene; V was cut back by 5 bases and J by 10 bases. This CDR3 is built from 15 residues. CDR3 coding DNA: TGTGCCAGCAGCCCTTCTAGCGGGGGGGCCGGGGAGCAGTTCTTC. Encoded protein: CASSPSSGGAGEQFF.

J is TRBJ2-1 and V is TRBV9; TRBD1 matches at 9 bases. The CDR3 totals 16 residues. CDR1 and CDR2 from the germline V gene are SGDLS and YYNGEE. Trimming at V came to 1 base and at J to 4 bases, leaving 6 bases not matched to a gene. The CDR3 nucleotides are TGTGCCAGCAGCGTATTCGACAGGGGGTCTTACAATGAGCAGTTCTTC. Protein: CASSVFDRGSYNEQFF.

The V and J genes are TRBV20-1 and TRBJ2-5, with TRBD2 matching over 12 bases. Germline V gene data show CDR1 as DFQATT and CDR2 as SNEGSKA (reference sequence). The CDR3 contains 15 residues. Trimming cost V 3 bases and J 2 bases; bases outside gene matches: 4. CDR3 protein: CSASLTSGRQETQYF. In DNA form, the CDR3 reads TGCAGTGCTAGTTTGACTAGCGGGAGACAAGAGACCCAGTACTTC.

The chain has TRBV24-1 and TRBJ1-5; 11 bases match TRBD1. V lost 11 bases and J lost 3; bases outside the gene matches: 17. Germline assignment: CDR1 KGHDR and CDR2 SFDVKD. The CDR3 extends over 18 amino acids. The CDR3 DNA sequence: TGTGCCAGCACTACCGGGACAGGGGGACGGGCATACAATCAGCCCCAGCATTTT. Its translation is CASTTGTGGRAYNQPQHF.

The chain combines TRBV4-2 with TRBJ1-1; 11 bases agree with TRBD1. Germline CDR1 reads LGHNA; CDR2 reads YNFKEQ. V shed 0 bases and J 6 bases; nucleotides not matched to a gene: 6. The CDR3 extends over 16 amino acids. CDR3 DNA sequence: TGTGCCAGCAGCCAAGATCGGGGGACAGGGGGTTCTGAAGCTTTCTTT. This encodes CASSQDRGTGGSEAFF.

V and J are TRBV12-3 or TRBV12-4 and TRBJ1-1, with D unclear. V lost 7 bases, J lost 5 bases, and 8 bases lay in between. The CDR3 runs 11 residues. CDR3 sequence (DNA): TGTGCCAGCAAAAGAGGGACTGAAGCTTTCTTT. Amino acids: CASKRGTEAFF.

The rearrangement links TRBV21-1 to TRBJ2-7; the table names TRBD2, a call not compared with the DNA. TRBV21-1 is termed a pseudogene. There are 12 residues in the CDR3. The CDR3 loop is CAFKRRGSEQYF. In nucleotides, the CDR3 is TGTGCTTTCAAGAGGCGGGGTTCGGAGCAGTACTTC.

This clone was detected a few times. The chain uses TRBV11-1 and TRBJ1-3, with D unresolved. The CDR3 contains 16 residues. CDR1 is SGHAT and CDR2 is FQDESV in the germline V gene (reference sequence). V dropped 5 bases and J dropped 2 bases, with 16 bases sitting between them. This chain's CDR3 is CASSTIWALTGNTIYF. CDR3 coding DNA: TGTGCCAGCAGCACCATCTGGGCGCTCACTGGAAACACCATATATTTT.